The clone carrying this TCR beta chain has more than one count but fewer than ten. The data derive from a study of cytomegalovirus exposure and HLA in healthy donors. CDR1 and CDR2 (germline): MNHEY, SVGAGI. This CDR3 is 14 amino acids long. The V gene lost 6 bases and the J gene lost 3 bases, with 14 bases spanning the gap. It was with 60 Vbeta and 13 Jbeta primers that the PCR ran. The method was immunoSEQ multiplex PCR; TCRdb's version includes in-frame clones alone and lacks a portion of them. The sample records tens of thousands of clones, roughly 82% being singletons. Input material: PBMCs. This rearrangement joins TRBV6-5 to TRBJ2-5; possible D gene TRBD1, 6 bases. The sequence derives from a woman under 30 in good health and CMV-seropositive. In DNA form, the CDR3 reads TGTGCCAGCAGCTCCCCTAGACAGGAAGAGACCCAGTACTTC. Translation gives CASSSPRQEETQYF.